This TCR beta chain derives from a study of beta chain features in type 1 diabetes. Notes on the study in general: Among patients with Type 1 diabetes, TCRB CDR3s were moderately but significantly shorter in every one of the four CD4+ subsets.

The length of the CDR3 is 14 residues. Trimming took off 2 bases at V and 2 bases at J, with 9 bases between the two ends. Germline assignment: CDR1 SEHNR and CDR2 FQNEAQ (reference sequence). Every isolated RNA sample was fully reverse transcribed, so sequencing captured expressed TCRB transcripts. Profiling relied on immunoSEQ multiplex PCR, and the TCRdb table lists in-frame clones only, not all of them. The data contain 130,000 or so clones, 16% of them singletons. Comment on this clone: The antigen is unknown.

The sample was central memory CD4+ T cells from blood. The TCR comes from a man younger than 40 with type 1 diabetes. This chain uses TRBV7-9 with TRBJ2-5; D gene ambiguous. CDR3 nucleotides: TGTGCCAGCAGCTTAACTAAACGACAAGAGACCCAGTACTTC. Translated: CASSLTKRQETQYF.